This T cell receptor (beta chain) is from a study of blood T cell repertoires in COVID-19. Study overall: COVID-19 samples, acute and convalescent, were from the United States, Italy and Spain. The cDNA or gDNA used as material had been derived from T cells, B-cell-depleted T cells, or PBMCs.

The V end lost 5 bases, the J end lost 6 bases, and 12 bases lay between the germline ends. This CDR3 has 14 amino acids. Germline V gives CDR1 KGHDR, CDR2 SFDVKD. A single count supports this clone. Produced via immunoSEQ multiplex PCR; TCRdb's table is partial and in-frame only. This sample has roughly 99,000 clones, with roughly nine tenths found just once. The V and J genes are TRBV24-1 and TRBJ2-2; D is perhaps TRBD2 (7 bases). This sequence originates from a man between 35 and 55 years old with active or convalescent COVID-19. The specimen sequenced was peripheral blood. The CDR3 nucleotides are TGTGCCACCAGTGGGGGGGGCGACGCCGGGGAGCTGTTTTTT. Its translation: CATSGGGDAGELFF.